A selection of T cell receptor beta chains follows, all from one sample in a study of T-cell memory formation after mild COVID-19. From the 5' RACE reads, TCRdb called clonotypes with MiXCR, one entry per CDR3 protein. The data show hundreds of thousands of distinct CDR3 sequences, 20% to 25% seen once. What was sequenced was PBMCs or a T cell subset sorted from them (not recorded which). These receptors were obtained from an adult woman who had mild COVID-19 (a few samples of this study predate the infection). Cell type and time point are not known. Both conserved end residues are part of each CDR3. The D gene is left open where the match is weak. Clone size is shown for a subset of rows, as once, few, many or a class of expanded clone.

d_call	v_call	clone_size	j_call	cdr3_nt	cdr3_aa
TRBD1	TRBV7-2	-	TRBJ2-1	TGTGCCAGCAGGGGGCGGGGACAGGGTTACGAGCAGTTCTTC	CASRGRGQGYEQFF
TRBD1	TRBV18	few	TRBJ2-7	TGTGCCAGCTCACGGACAGGGTCTGGGACGTACGAGCAGTACTTC	CASSRTGSGTYEQYF
-	TRBV28	-	TRBJ1-3	TGTGCCAGCAGCGTAACAGGAACGGGAAACACCATATATTTT	CASSVTGTGNTIYF
TRBD1	TRBV11-2	few	TRBJ2-7	TGTGCCAGCAGCTTAGGTCCGACAGGGGGGAACTACGAGCAGTACTTC	CASSLGPTGGNYEQYF
-	TRBV25-1	-	TRBJ2-7	TGTGCCAGCAGTGAGGGCAGGGTGGTCTACGAGCAGTACTTC	CASSEGRVVYEQYF
-	TRBV6-5	-	TRBJ1-5	TGTGCCAGCAGTTACAGGCAGGGACGCAATCAGCCCCAGCATTTT	CASSYRQGRNQPQHF
TRBD1	TRBV5-6	few	TRBJ2-5	TGTGCCAGCAACCTAGACAGGGGGCTAGAGACCCAGTACTTC	CASNLDRGLETQYF
-	TRBV9	few	TRBJ2-3	TGTGCCAGCAGCGTGGCCGGGACGCGGGGCACAGATACGCAGTATTTT	CASSVAGTRGTDTQYF
TRBD2	TRBV9	few	TRBJ2-1	TGTGCCAGCAGCGTAGTTAGACTAGCGGGAGTTAATGAGCAGTTCTTC	CASSVVRLAGVNEQFF
-	TRBV5-1	-	TRBJ2-5	TGCGCCAGCAGCCAGACCCAACAGTACCAAGAGACCCAGTACTTC	CASSQTQQYQETQYF
-	TRBV10-3	few	TRBJ1-1	TGTGCCAGCACCTCTCTAGTTGGGAGAGAGACTGAAGCTTTCTTT	CASTSLVGRETEAFF
TRBD2	TRBV30	-	TRBJ2-3	TGTGCCTGGAGTGGACTAGCGGGGGGTGTTCAGACGCAGTATTTT	CAWSGLAGGVQTQYF
-	TRBV12-3/TRBV12-4	-	TRBJ1-1	TGTGCCAGCAGCGCCCCGGGGGCGCGTCTGGACACTGAAGCTTTCTTT	CASSAPGARLDTEAFF
-	TRBV30	few	TRBJ2-7	TGTGCGCGACGTGGGGACCGGAGCTCCTACGAGCAGTACTTC	CARRGDRSSYEQYF
TRBD2	TRBV25-1	few	TRBJ2-7	TGTGCCAGCAGTTACCAACCCCCCGGGGCTAGCGGGGGAGACGAGCAGTACTTC	CASSYQPPGASGGDEQYF
-	TRBV7-2	-	TRBJ2-7	TGTGCCAGCAGTTACAACTCGGGCTCTGAGGAGCAGTACTTC	CASSYNSGSEEQYF
TRBD2	TRBV12-3/TRBV12-4	-	TRBJ2-2	TGTGCCAGCAGTTCCGGGACTAGCGGTTTTTCCGGGGAGCTGTTTTTT	CASSSGTSGFSGELFF
TRBD2	TRBV7-9	-	TRBJ2-7	TGTGCCAGCAGCTGGGCCCTTGGTCGGCGGGAGGGCCCCGAGCAGTACTTC	CASSWALGRREGPEQYF
TRBD2	TRBV5-1	-	TRBJ2-3	TGCGCCAGCAGCTCCTTAGCGGGGGCAGATACGCAGTATTTT	CASSSLAGADTQYF
-	TRBV12-3/TRBV12-4	few	TRBJ2-7	TGTGCCAGCAGTTTATTCTTAGAAGGACTGTACTTC	CASSLFLEGLYF
-	TRBV6-1	-	TRBJ2-7	TGTGCCACCCGGGGACCCGAGCAGTACTTC	CATRGPEQYF
TRBD2	TRBV7-2	few	TRBJ2-3	TGTGCCAGCAGCACGGGACTAGCGGGGTACACAGATACGCAGTATTTT	CASSTGLAGYTDTQYF
-	TRBV6-6	few	TRBJ2-7	TGTGCCAGCAGTTCACAGGGGGGGGCTAGCGTAGAGCAGTACTTC	CASSSQGGASVEQYF
-	TRBV5-6	few	TRBJ2-5	TGTGCCAGCAGCTCTCGATACCGGGACAAACAAGAGACCCAGTACTTC	CASSSRYRDKQETQYF
TRBD2	TRBV5-1	-	TRBJ2-2	TGCGCCAGCAGCCTCGGGACTAGCGGTATCACCGGGGAGCTGTTTTTT	CASSLGTSGITGELFF
-	TRBV9	few	TRBJ2-3	TGTGCCAGCAGCGTAACCGGGGCTAGCACAGATACGCAGTATTTT	CASSVTGASTDTQYF
TRBD2	TRBV9	once	TRBJ2-7	TGTGCCAGCAGCGTAGCGGGAGGGCCTCGAGAGCAGTACTTC	CASSVAGGPREQYF
TRBD1	TRBV24-1	few	TRBJ2-1	TGTGCCACCAGTGATTCGCTGGACAGGGGGCTGCGTGTCTACAATGAGCAGTTCTTC	CATSDSLDRGLRVYNEQFF
-	TRBV18	-	TRBJ1-2	TGTGCCACCCGAATCGGGGACCCTGGCTACACCTTC	CATRIGDPGYTF
-	TRBV2	-	TRBJ1-3	TGTGCCAGCAAGTCCGCCTACTCGAGCTCTGGAAACACCATATATTTT	CASKSAYSSSGNTIYF
-	TRBV27	few	TRBJ1-3	TGTGCCAGCAGTCCATGGGAGGGAACCTCCTCTGGAAACACCATATATTTT	CASSPWEGTSSGNTIYF
-	TRBV24-1	-	TRBJ2-3	TGTGCCACCAGTCTCAGCTGGGCAGGAGATACGCAGTATTTT	CATSLSWAGDTQYF
-	TRBV27	-	TRBJ2-7	TGTGCCAGCAGTTTCCCGGCGGGGGAGCAGTACTTC	CASSFPAGEQYF
TRBD2	TRBV19	-	TRBJ2-3	TGTGCCAGTAGTCCCCTCGGGAGGGCCGCCGATACGCAGTATTTT	CASSPLGRAADTQYF
-	TRBV29-1	few	TRBJ1-4	TGCAGCGTCCTCCGACAGACTAATGAAAAACTGTTTTTT	CSVLRQTNEKLFF
TRBD1	TRBV24-1	few	TRBJ1-5	TGTGCCACCAGTGAGCGGGGGACAGGGCACAATCAGCCCCAGCATTTT	CATSERGTGHNQPQHF
-	TRBV4-1	-	TRBJ2-1	TGCGCCAGCAGCCCCGCTAGAAATGAGCAGTTCTTC	CASSPARNEQFF
-	TRBV18	few	TRBJ1-1	TGTGCCAGCTCAATAACGGGGGGCGCCGGGGAAGCTTTCTTT	CASSITGGAGEAFF
TRBD2	TRBV2	many	TRBJ2-1	TGTGCCAGCAGTTATGCCCGGACTAGCGGGAACCCCTCCTACAATGAGCAGTTCTTC	CASSYARTSGNPSYNEQFF
-	TRBV29-1	few	TRBJ1-1	TGCAGCGTTATACCGGCGGTCGCCGAGGCTTTCTTT	CSVIPAVAEAFF
TRBD1	TRBV4-1	-	TRBJ1-5	TGCGCCAGCAGCCCCGGGACAGTGTCGGATCAGCCCCAGCATTTT	CASSPGTVSDQPQHF
-	TRBV30	-	TRBJ2-1	TGTGCCTGGAGTGTAGGAGCACCTGAGCAGTTCTTC	CAWSVGAPEQFF
-	TRBV10-3	many	TRBJ2-3	TGTGCCATCAGTGAGTTGGGCAGGGGAGCAGATACGCAGTATTTT	CAISELGRGADTQYF
-	TRBV12-5	-	TRBJ1-2	TGTGCTAGTGGTTTGGTACCGTGGGGGCGTGATTCCTATGGCTACACCTTC	CASGLVPWGRDSYGYTF
-	TRBV7-9	once	TRBJ2-5	TGTGCCAGCAGCTTAAGTTGGGAAAGGGAGACCCAGTACTTC	CASSLSWERETQYF
-	TRBV12-3/TRBV12-4	many	TRBJ1-2	TGTGCCAGCACCCAGCCCGGAAGTTACTATGGCTACACCTTC	CASTQPGSYYGYTF
TRBD1	TRBV5-6	few	TRBJ1-2	TGTGCCAGCAGCTCCGGGACAGTCGCTGGCTACACCTTC	CASSSGTVAGYTF
-	TRBV12-3/TRBV12-4	-	TRBJ1-4	TGTGCCAGCAGCTACGCTCGTTTGAGGGGACTCGAAAAACTGTTTTTT	CASSYARLRGLEKLFF
-	TRBV4-3	many	TRBJ2-4	TGCGCCAGCAGCCCCCGCCTAAGGGAAAACATTCAGTACTTC	CASSPRLRENIQYF